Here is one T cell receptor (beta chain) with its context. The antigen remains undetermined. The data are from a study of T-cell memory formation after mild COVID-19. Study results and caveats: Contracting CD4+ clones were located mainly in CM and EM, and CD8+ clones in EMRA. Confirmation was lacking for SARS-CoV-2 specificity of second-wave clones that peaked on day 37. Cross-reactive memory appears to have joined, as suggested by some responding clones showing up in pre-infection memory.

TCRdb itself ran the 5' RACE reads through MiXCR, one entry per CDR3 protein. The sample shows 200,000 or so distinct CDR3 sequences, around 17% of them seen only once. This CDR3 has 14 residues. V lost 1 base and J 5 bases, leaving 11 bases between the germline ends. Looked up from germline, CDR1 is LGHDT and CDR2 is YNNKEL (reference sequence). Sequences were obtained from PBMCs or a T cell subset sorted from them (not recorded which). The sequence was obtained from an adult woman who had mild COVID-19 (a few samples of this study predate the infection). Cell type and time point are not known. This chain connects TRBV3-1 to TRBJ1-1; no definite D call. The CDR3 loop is CASSQGWQRTEAFF. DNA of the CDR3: TGTGCCAGCAGCCAAGGGTGGCAGAGGACTGAAGCTTTCTTT. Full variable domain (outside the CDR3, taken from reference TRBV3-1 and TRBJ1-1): DTAVSQTPKYLVTQMGNDKSIKCEQNLGHDTMYWYKQDSKKFLKIMFSYNNKELIINETVPNRFSPKSPDKAHLNLHINSLELGDSAVYFCASSQGWQRTEAFFGQGTRLTVV.